This T cell receptor beta chain comes out of a study of cytomegalovirus exposure and HLA in healthy donors. Study-wide points: The records held CMV serostatus as the only immune exposure information.

This PCR relied on a set of 60 Vbeta primers and 13 Jbeta primers. The repertoire was sequenced with immunoSEQ multiplex PCR; TCRdb's copy has only in-frame clones and lacks some. The data hold 100,000 or so clones, with approximately 77% observed a single time. This clone was found once. Its antigen is undetermined. Trimming at V came to 4 bases and at J to 8 bases, leaving 11 bases not matched to a gene. This CDR3 has 15 residues. CDR1 and CDR2 from the germline V gene are MNHEY and SVGAGI. Sequencing used PBMCs. V is TRBV6-5 and J is TRBJ1-2; 9 nucleotides agree with TRBD1. This clonotype was obtained from a woman in her forties in good health and CMV-seronegative. CDR3 in amino acids: CASSSQGAGEGGYTF. For the CDR3, the DNA is TGTGCCAGCAGTTCACAGGGGGCCGGGGAAGGAGGCTACACCTTC.